Reported below is one T cell receptor (beta chain). Its target is unknown. The CDR3 length is 15 residues. The V gene lost 4 bases and the J gene lost 7 bases, with 20 bases spanning the gap. In germline, CDR1 is SGHDT, CDR2 YYEEEE. This sample is part of a study of cytomegalovirus exposure and HLA in healthy donors. About the study: From HLA-typed donors, an early data release held approximately 85 million unique TCRs. General study points: Follow-up analysis later connected one missense variant in DCLRE1C with trimming of TCR beta V- and J-genes. In vitro checks showed that a few CMV-associated chains really do target CMV antigens.

The PCR used 60 Vbeta and 13 Jbeta primers. TCRdb keeps only in-frame clones here, not all; method: immunoSEQ multiplex PCR. The repertoire holds approximately 200,000 clones, with roughly three quarters as singletons. This TCR derives from a woman aged 18-30 years in good health and CMV-seronegative. Input material: PBMCs. The rearrangement uses TRBV5-6 and TRBJ1-2; the D is unclear. CDR3 amino acids: CASSPSGRGNAGYTF. The CDR3 nucleotides read TGTGCCAGCAGCCCCTCAGGCCGGGGAAACGCTGGCTACACCTTC.